This T cell receptor beta chain was sequenced for a study of early T cells in non-severe SARS-CoV-2 infection. Whole-study context: Bulk RNA isolated from unsorted whole blood underwent sequencing; chains were not paired. The study's findings and limits: Matching results from VDJdb favored anti-spike CD8 responses, leaving private and CD4 specificities undetected.

Individual cDNA molecules were tagged with unique molecular identifiers, the study reported. MiXCR, run by TCRdb on the 5' RACE reads, gives a single entry per CDR3 protein. The sample carries approximately 31,000 distinct CDR3 sequences, approximately 5.9% recorded once. This clonotype was seen only a few times. Its antigen is not identified. V dropped 3 bases and J dropped 6; count of bases not matched to a gene: 10. The CDR3 has 15 amino acids. Germline CDR1 and CDR2: SGHTA and FQGNSA. Material: whole blood. The chain has TRBV7-2 and TRBJ2-7, with TRBD1 identical over 8 bases. The TCR originated in an adult who was a healthcare worker with PCR-confirmed SARS-CoV-2 infection or an uninfected control (not recorded which). CDR3 region: CASSFNQGAVREQYF. The CDR3 DNA reads as TGTGCCAGCAGCTTTAACCAGGGGGCGGTCCGCGAGCAGTACTTC.